The clone carrying this TCR beta chain was seen repeatedly, ten times or more. Its specificity is unknown. Each CDR3 protein gets one entry after TCRdb re-called the 5' RACE reads with MiXCR. The sample lists 300,000 to 450,000 distinct CDR3 sequences; roughly 8.6% were seen once. This CDR3 region has 13 residues. Germline assignment: CDR1 KGHSH and CDR2 LQKENI. V shed 3 bases and J shed 0 bases, with 5 bases lying between them. This record comes from a study of T cells after yellow fever vaccination. Study in general: SMART-Seq v4 Ultra Low Input served to prepare low-cell-number fractions. Study-wide findings and caveats: Most clones from primary vaccination were detected again post-booster (roughly 96% CD4, more than 85% CD8).

The chain has TRBV18 and TRBJ2-5; no clear D. Sequencing was performed on PBMCs, taken around 45 days after the first yellow fever vaccination. The sequence came from a man aged 18 to 30 who received the YFV17D yellow fever vaccine. The CDR3 DNA is TGTGCCAGCTCACCCCGGGACCAAGAGACCCAGTACTTC. It encodes CASSPRDQETQYF.